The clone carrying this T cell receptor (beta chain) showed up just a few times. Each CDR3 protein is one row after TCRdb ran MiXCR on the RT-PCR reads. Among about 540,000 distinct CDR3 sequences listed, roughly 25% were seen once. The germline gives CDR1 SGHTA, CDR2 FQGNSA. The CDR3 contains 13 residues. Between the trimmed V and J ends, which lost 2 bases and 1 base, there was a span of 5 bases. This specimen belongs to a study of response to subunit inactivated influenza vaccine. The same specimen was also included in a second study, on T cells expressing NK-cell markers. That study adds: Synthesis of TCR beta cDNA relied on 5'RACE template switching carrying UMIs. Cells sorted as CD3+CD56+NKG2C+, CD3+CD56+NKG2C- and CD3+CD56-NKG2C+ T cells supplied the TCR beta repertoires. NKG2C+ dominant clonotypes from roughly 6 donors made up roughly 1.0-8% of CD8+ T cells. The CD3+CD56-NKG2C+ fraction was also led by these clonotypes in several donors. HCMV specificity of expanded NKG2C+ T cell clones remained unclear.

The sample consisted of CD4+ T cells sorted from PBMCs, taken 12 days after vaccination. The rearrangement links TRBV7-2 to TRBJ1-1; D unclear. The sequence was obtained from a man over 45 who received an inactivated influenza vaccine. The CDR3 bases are TGTGCCAGCAGCTTATACCAGAACACTGAAGCTTTCTTT. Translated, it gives CASSLYQNTEAFF.